A selection of T cell receptor beta chains follows, all from one sample in a study of neoadjuvant anti-PD-1 for oral cavity cancer. TCRdb's copy holds only in-frame clones and misses some; the assay was immunoSEQ multiplex PCR. The table has approximately 13,000 clones, about 73% seen once. The input for sequencing was PBMCs, taken after nivolumab (anti-PD-1) treatment. These receptors originate from a person aged 40 to 85 with oral cavity squamous cell carcinoma. Each CDR3 is given with its conserved first and last residue. D genes are given only for firm matches. Clone size appears in some rows only: once, few, many, or a class for an expanded clone.

TRBV14	TRBJ2-2	-	-	CASSQAPSLTNTGELFF	TGTGCCAGCAGCCAGGCCCCCAGTCTTACGAACACCGGGGAGCTGTTTTTT
TRBV4-1	TRBJ2-1	once	TRBD2	CASSQDGAGGLYNEQFF	TGCGCCAGCAGCCAAGATGGGGCGGGGGGCCTTTACAATGAGCAGTTCTTC
TRBV6-1	TRBJ2-5	-	-	CASSEPVQETQYF	TGTGCCAGCAGTGAGCCGGTACAAGAGACCCAGTACTTC
TRBV6-1	TRBJ2-3	-	-	CASNRLRTDTQYF	TGTGCCAGCAACCGGTTAAGGACAGATACGCAGTATTTT
TRBV11-2	TRBJ2-1	-	TRBD1	CASSLRRDSYTSYNEQFF	TGTGCCAGCAGCCTACGCCGGGACAGTTACACCTCCTACAATGAGCAGTTCTTC
TRBV30	TRBJ1-4	-	-	CAWRSKGGTNEKLFF	TGTGCCTGGAGAAGTAAAGGGGGAACTAATGAAAAACTGTTTTTT
TRBV5-6	TRBJ1-3	-	-	CASSPGQNTIYF	TGTGCCAGCAGCCCTGGGCAGAACACCATATATTTT
TRBV25-1	TRBJ2-1	-	-	CASSNSMKGEQFF	TGTGCCAGCAGTAACTCTATGAAGGGCGAGCAGTTCTTC
TRBV5-1	TRBJ2-1	-	-	CASSLSGAGEQFF	TGCGCCAGCAGCTTGTCTGGGGCAGGGGAGCAGTTCTTC
TRBV30	TRBJ2-3	-	TRBD2	CAWSNPSGSGDTQYF	TGTGCCTGGAGTAACCCCAGCGGGAGTGGGGATACGCAGTATTTT
TRBV2	TRBJ2-7	-	-	CASSLGTYEQYF	TGTGCCAGCAGCCTTGGGACCTACGAGCAGTACTTC
TRBV28	TRBJ1-3	few	-	CASSPQGSGNTIYF	TGTGCCAGCAGTCCTCAGGGCTCTGGAAACACCATATATTTT
TRBV10-3	TRBJ2-2	-	-	CAISELVGSGELFF	TGTGCCATCAGTGAGTTGGTAGGATCAGGGGAGCTGTTTTTT
TRBV5-4	TRBJ2-3	-	-	CASSSPGSSATDTQYF	TGTGCCAGCAGCTCGCCCGGTTCAAGCGCGACAGATACGCAGTATTTT
TRBV2	TRBJ1-2	few	-	CASSELAYFGYTF	TGTGCCAGCAGTGAACTGGCTTACTTTGGCTACACCTTC
TRBV27	TRBJ2-3	-	-	CASSSVADEADTQYF	TGTGCCAGCAGTTCAGTAGCGGATGAGGCAGATACGCAGTATTTT
TRBV7-3	TRBJ2-3	-	TRBD2	CASSFAGGGSTDTQYF	TGTGCCAGCAGCTTCGCGGGAGGCGGGAGCACAGATACGCAGTATTTT
TRBV6-1	TRBJ1-1	-	TRBD1	CASSGKTGDTEAFF	TGTGCCAGCAGTGGTAAGACAGGGGACACTGAAGCTTTCTTT
TRBV5-1	TRBJ2-2	-	TRBD1	CASSFAGGNTGELFF	TGCGCCAGCAGCTTTGCAGGGGGCAACACCGGGGAGCTGTTTTTT
TRBV13	TRBJ2-7	-	TRBD2	CASSLPKSIAGGVPSYEQYF	TGTGCCAGCAGCTTACCTAAAAGTATAGCGGGAGGGGTCCCCTCCTACGAGCAGTACTTC
TRBV4-1	TRBJ2-1	-	TRBD2	CASSQAAGVYNEQFF	TGCGCCAGCAGCCAAGCGGCGGGAGTCTACAATGAGCAGTTCTTC
TRBV10-2	TRBJ1-1	-	-	CASSEGRNTEAFF	TGCGCCAGCAGTGAGGGCAGAAACACTGAAGCTTTCTTT
TRBV7-9	TRBJ2-2	few	TRBD2	CASNLGLASGELFF	TGTGCCAGCAACCTGGGACTAGCGTCGGGGGAGCTGTTTTTT
TRBV27	TRBJ2-1	-	TRBD1	CASTTSQGLAVEQFF	TGTGCCAGCACAACCTCACAGGGGCTTGCTGTGGAGCAGTTCTTC
TRBV5-1	TRBJ1-1	few	-	CASSLVVQAMNTEAFF	TGCGCCAGCAGCTTGGTTGTTCAGGCCATGAACACTGAAGCTTTCTTT
TRBV28	TRBJ2-7	few	TRBD2	CASDGLAGGFSYEQYF	TGTGCCAGCGACGGGCTAGCGGGAGGTTTCTCCTACGAGCAGTACTTC
TRBV30	TRBJ2-3	-	TRBD1	CAWGGQTDTQYF	TGTGCCTGGGGGGGACAGACAGATACGCAGTATTTT
TRBV7-2	TRBJ2-3	-	TRBD2	CASSLVLAGGPGSTDTQYF	TGTGCCAGCAGCTTAGTACTAGCGGGAGGGCCCGGGAGCACAGATACGCAGTATTTT
TRBV9	TRBJ2-5	-	-	CASSVGGGAQETQYF	TGTGCCAGCAGCGTAGGGGGTGGGGCTCAAGAGACCCAGTACTTC
TRBV6-6	TRBJ2-3	-	-	CASSWGTDTQYF	TGTGCCAGCAGCTGGGGGACAGATACGCAGTATTTT
TRBV9	TRBJ2-5	-	TRBD2	CASSVGVLAGDYSGTQYF	TGTGCCAGCAGCGTAGGGGTTCTAGCGGGAGATTACTCCGGGACCCAGTACTTC
TRBV7-9	TRBJ2-3	-	-	CASSRTNNPTDTQYF	TGTGCCAGCAGCCGGACCAACAACCCCACAGATACGCAGTATTTT
TRBV6-1	TRBJ1-1	-	-	CASSERGRDTEAFF	TGTGCCAGCAGTGAACGGGGCAGGGACACTGAAGCTTTCTTT
TRBV10-3	TRBJ2-5	-	-	CAISGPAQETQYF	TGTGCCATCAGTGGTCCAGCCCAGGAGACCCAGTACTTC
TRBV11-1	TRBJ2-1	once	TRBD2	CASSLAQAGLSYNEQFF	TGTGCCAGCAGCTTAGCGCAAGCGGGACTCTCCTACAATGAGCAGTTCTTC
TRBV5-1	TRBJ2-5	-	-	CASSLGQGGTETQYF	TGCGCCAGCAGCTTAGGACAGGGAGGGACAGAGACCCAGTACTTC
TRBV7-9	TRBJ1-2	-	-	CASSLAVTGYTF	TGTGCCAGCAGCTTAGCGGTGACGGGCTACACCTTC
TRBV6-1	TRBJ1-2	-	-	CASSESGYANYGYTF	TGTGCCAGCAGTGAATCAGGCTACGCTAACTATGGCTACACCTTC
TRBV19	TRBJ2-5	-	TRBD1	CASSVKGTGSPQYF	TGTGCCAGTAGTGTGAAAGGGACAGGGAGTCCCCAGTACTTC
TRBV29-1	TRBJ1-5	-	-	CSVGGRDSNQPQHF	TGCAGCGTTGGAGGCAGAGATAGCAATCAGCCCCAGCATTTT
TRBV5-1	TRBJ2-1	few	-	CASAPGTTSYNEQFF	TGCGCCAGCGCCCCCGGCACGACCTCCTACAATGAGCAGTTCTTC
TRBV11-3	TRBJ2-1	-	TRBD2	CASSPGIAGVGEQFF	TGTGCCAGCAGCCCTGGAATAGCGGGAGTGGGTGAGCAGTTCTTC